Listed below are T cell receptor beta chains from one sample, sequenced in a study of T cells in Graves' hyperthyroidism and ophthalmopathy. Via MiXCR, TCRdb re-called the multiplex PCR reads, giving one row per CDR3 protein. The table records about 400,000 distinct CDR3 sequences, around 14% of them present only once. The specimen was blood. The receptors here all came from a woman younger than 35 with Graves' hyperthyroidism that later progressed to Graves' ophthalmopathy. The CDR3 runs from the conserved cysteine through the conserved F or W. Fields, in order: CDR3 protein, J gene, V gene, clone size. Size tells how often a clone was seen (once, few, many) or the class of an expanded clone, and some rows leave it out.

CDR3: CASGTSGTPSTDTQYF
J: TRBJ2-3
V: TRBV27
size: NA

CDR3: CASSGVIGTGELFF
J: TRBJ2-2
V: TRBV6-1
size: few

CDR3: CASSPTSGNSYEQYF
J: TRBJ2-7
V: TRBV5-1
size: once

CDR3: CASSPPGQFRDEQYF
J: TRBJ2-7
V: TRBV28
size: many

CDR3: CASLPTNTGELFF
J: TRBJ2-2
V: TRBV28
size: NA

CDR3: CASSVGQIETQYF
J: TRBJ2-5
V: TRBV12-3/TRBV12-4
size: many

CDR3: CSAIFGSSYEQYF
J: TRBJ2-7
V: TRBV20-1
size: many

CDR3: CASSLNYGYTF
J: TRBJ1-2
V: TRBV7-9
size: many

CDR3: CASREGIRQTPSTDTQYF
J: TRBJ2-3
V: TRBV2
size: many

CDR3: CASSLIRDTGSVAKNIQYF
J: TRBJ2-4
V: TRBV11-2
size: many

CDR3: CASSESGPTNTEAFF
J: TRBJ1-1
V: TRBV5-1
size: many

CDR3: CASSSGTSPPGGGYGYTF
J: TRBJ1-2
V: TRBV27
size: few

CDR3: CASRAAGHGQETQYF
J: TRBJ2-5
V: TRBV5-1
size: few

CDR3: CASSLGTGGTYGYTF
J: TRBJ1-2
V: TRBV3-1
size: few

CDR3: CASSARTSGDLNTGELFF
J: TRBJ2-2
V: TRBV9
size: NA

CDR3: CASSLVDSGRAVPYEQYF
J: TRBJ2-7
V: TRBV7-9
size: NA

CDR3: CASSRGQSSGNTIYF
J: TRBJ1-3
V: TRBV19
size: few

CDR3: CASSRQGLYEQYF
J: TRBJ2-7
V: TRBV2
size: many

CDR3: CVSSGNRADGELFF
J: TRBJ2-2
V: TRBV2
size: few

CDR3: CASSQVSTDTQYF
J: TRBJ2-3
V: TRBV3-1
size: many

CDR3: CSAREYTRAGPPQTQYF
J: TRBJ2-5
V: TRBV20-1
size: once

CDR3: CASSIRDYYEQYF
J: TRBJ2-7
V: TRBV11-2
size: NA

CDR3: CSARLAGSYNEQFF
J: TRBJ2-1
V: TRBV20-1
size: few

CDR3: CASSAGQGNQPQHF
J: TRBJ1-5
V: TRBV9
size: many

CDR3: CASSLGAGWDNEQFF
J: TRBJ2-1
V: TRBV7-7
size: few

CDR3: CASSQLPGQSSGNTIYF
J: TRBJ1-3
V: TRBV3-1
size: few

CDR3: CASSLEGLAGGVTQYF
J: TRBJ2-3
V: TRBV7-8
size: many

CDR3: CASSVNGGTNEKLFF
J: TRBJ1-4
V: TRBV27
size: once

CDR3: CASSRGEVSYEQYF
J: TRBJ2-7
V: TRBV3-2
size: NA

CDR3: CSARDPRTSGTYNEQFF
J: TRBJ2-1
V: TRBV20-1
size: NA

CDR3: CASSLAGGANSNQPQHF
J: TRBJ1-5
V: TRBV11-2
size: many

CDR3: CASSYSGRGHGYTF
J: TRBJ1-2
V: TRBV6-5
size: few

CDR3: CSAPYGLAYDNEQFF
J: TRBJ2-1
V: TRBV20-1
size: NA

CDR3: CASSLGWFRSGANVLTF
J: TRBJ2-6
V: TRBV7-6
size: few

CDR3: CASSPKGGYLGNTIYF
J: TRBJ1-3
V: TRBV28
size: NA

CDR3: CASSVGATDRILQETQYF
J: TRBJ2-5
V: TRBV9
size: few

CDR3: CASSPTSGRVYNEQFF
J: TRBJ2-1
V: TRBV2
size: few

CDR3: CASSGGTLYYNEQFF
J: TRBJ2-1
V: TRBV2
size: many

CDR3: CASTRVQGVLAEAFF
J: TRBJ1-1
V: TRBV6-2/TRBV6-3
size: many

CDR3: CASSFFTSGRGLYEQYF
J: TRBJ2-7
V: TRBV27
size: NA

CDR3: CASSFLAGGWDGTDTQYF
J: TRBJ2-3
V: TRBV11-2
size: many

CDR3: CASSQRISWGARQQETQYF
J: TRBJ2-5
V: TRBV14
size: many

CDR3: CSASSGNEQFF
J: TRBJ2-1
V: TRBV20-1
size: NA

CDR3: CASTRPDRLFGYTF
J: TRBJ1-2
V: TRBV7-2
size: NA

CDR3: CASSTPADTQYF
J: TRBJ2-3
V: TRBV19
size: few

CDR3: CASSRTGSGIQYF
J: TRBJ2-4
V: TRBV11-2
size: many

CDR3: CASSLWGQPGDEQYF
J: TRBJ2-7
V: TRBV27
size: many

CDR3: CATSRDKAAGAGDIQYF
J: TRBJ2-4
V: TRBV15
size: few

CDR3: CASSLTPTGSGNTIYF
J: TRBJ1-3
V: TRBV5-1
size: many

CDR3: CASSFQDEAFF
J: TRBJ1-1
V: TRBV28
size: many

CDR3: CASSPIAGGGSGELFF
J: TRBJ2-2
V: TRBV27
size: NA

CDR3: CAISEDSHSPLHF
J: TRBJ1-6
V: TRBV10-3
size: NA

CDR3: CASSYGGPSGNTIYF
J: TRBJ1-3
V: TRBV6-6
size: few

CDR3: CASGQPTDTQYF
J: TRBJ2-3
V: TRBV6-1
size: few

CDR3: CASSLGITREQFF
J: TRBJ2-1
V: TRBV7-8
size: many

CDR3: CASSQQREGRSGELFF
J: TRBJ2-2
V: TRBV18
size: NA

CDR3: CASSFGSRNEQFF
J: TRBJ2-1
V: TRBV12-3/TRBV12-4
size: many